The 20 T cell receptor beta chains below were found in one sample sequenced in a study of T cells in Graves' hyperthyroidism and ophthalmopathy. The investigators amplified TCR beta CDR3 regions from RNA transcripts. RT-PCR in the first round (using the HTBI primer set) targeted the TCR CDR3. TCRdb analysed the multiplex PCR reads with MiXCR anew, one entry per CDR3 protein. The sample lists around 500,000 distinct CDR3 sequences; roughly 23% were seen once. The specimen sequenced was blood. Receptors originate from a woman between 65 and 79 years old with Graves' ophthalmopathy.

The table lists this clonotype with a few counts. This chain joins TRBV12-3 or TRBV12-4 and TRBJ2-1; TRBD1 is a possible D gene (6 bases). The V and J ends lost 5 bases and 0 bases respectively, with 8 bases between them. This CDR3 is 14 amino acids long. DNA for the CDR3: TGTGCCAGCAGTACAGGGAGCTCCTACAATGAGCAGTTCTTC. It encodes CASSTGSSYNEQFF.

The rearrangement joins TRBV3-1 to TRBJ2-1, with TRBD2 matching over 7 bases. Germline lookup yields CDR1 LGHDT and CDR2 YNNKEL (reference sequence). The length of the CDR3 is 15 residues. The V gene end was trimmed by 4 bases and the J gene end by 7 bases; junction bases not matched to a gene: 10. Here the CDR3 DNA reads TGTGCCAGCAGCCCAGACATCCTTAGCGGGAATGAGCAGTTCTTC. This gives the protein CASSPDILSGNEQFF.

V usage is TRBV7-3 and J usage is TRBJ1-1, with TRBD1 as a possible D gene (6 bases). Trimming left V 4 bases short and J 5 bases short, with 14 bases between. CDR1 and CDR2 from the germline V gene are SGHTA and FQGTGA. The CDR3 consists of 14 residues. In DNA, the CDR3 is TGTGCCAGCAGCTGGGGGCCAGGACAAACTGAAGCTTTCTTT. It is translated as CASSWGPGQTEAFF.

V usage is TRBV11-2 and J usage is TRBJ2-1, with 11 positions matching TRBD1. The CDR3 runs 15 residues. CDR1 and CDR2 from the germline V gene are SGHAT and FQNNGV. The J segment lost 8 bases and the V segment lost 5 bases, leaving 8 bases of the junction unmatched. The CDR3 reads CASSARDRGMDEQFF. The CDR3 DNA follows: TGTGCCAGCAGCGCCCGGGACAGGGGGATGGATGAGCAGTTCTTC.

The sample holds a few counts of this clonotype. The CDR3 protein is CASSLTGGNTIYF. CDR3 nucleotide sequence: TGTGCCAGCAGTTTGACAGGGGGAAACACCATATATTTT. The V gene is TRBV27, the J gene TRBJ1-3, with 7 bases matching TRBD1. The junction had 0 bases not matched to a gene; V was cut back by 3 bases and J by 4 bases. CDR1 is MNHEY, CDR2 SMNVEV, per germline (reference sequence). The CDR3 sequence is 13 residues long.

This clonotype was seen more than once but under ten times. This rearrangement joins TRBV18 to TRBJ2-5; D is perhaps TRBD2 (5 bases). From germline, CDR1 is KGHSH and CDR2 LQKENI. V dropped 3 bases and J dropped 4 bases, with 9 bases sitting between them. This CDR3 comprises 13 residues. The CDR3 sequence is CASSPPAGETQYF. The CDR3 DNA sequence: TGTGCCAGCTCACCCCCGGCGGGAGAGACCCAGTACTTC.

The chain recombines TRBV5-8 with TRBJ1-1; D gene ambiguous. CDR3 length equals 14 residues. With 5 bases removed from V and 0 bases from J, the gap between germline ends came to 11 bases. Per germline, CDR1 SGHTS and CDR2 YDEGEE. This chain's CDR3 is CASRGKPLNTEAFF. In DNA form, the CDR3 reads TGTGCCAGCAGGGGAAAACCTCTGAACACTGAAGCTTTCTTT.

The chain joins TRBV19 to TRBJ1-5, with 12 bases aligning to TRBD1. Germline V gene sequence: CDR1 LNHDA, CDR2 SQIVND (reference sequence). The CDR3 is 17 residues long. The junction had 14 bases not matched to a gene; V was cut back by 7 bases and J by 7 bases. The CDR3 is CASIPALGQGARQPQHF. CDR3 DNA: TGTGCCAGTATCCCAGCGTTGGGACAGGGGGCGAGGCAGCCCCAGCATTTT.

This clonotype was seen a handful of times. The V call is TRBV6-1, the J call TRBJ1-3, with a tentative D call TRBD1 (5 bases). Trimming stripped 0 bases from V and 2 bases from J, with 8 bases between. Germline-derived CDR1 and CDR2 are MNHNS and SASEGT. The CDR3 loop spans 15 amino acids. CDR3 in amino acids: CASSEAGRAGNTIYF. CDR3 nucleotides: TGTGCCAGCAGTGAAGCTGGCAGGGCTGGAAACACCATATATTTT.

This clonotype occurred many times. For the CDR3, the DNA is TGTGCCTGTCCAGTGGGGCCAGGGCGAACTGAAGCTTTCTTT. Residues: CACPVGPGRTEAFF. The rearrangement joins TRBV30 to TRBJ1-1, with a tentative D call TRBD1 (5 bases). Trimming pared 6 bases from V and 5 bases from J, leaving 19 bases between. This CDR3 is 14 amino acids long. CDR1 is GTSNPN, CDR2 SVGIG, per germline (reference sequence).

This chain joins TRBV30 and TRBJ1-4; D not certain. Germline loops: CDR1 GTSNPN, CDR2 SVGIG (reference sequence). Trimming took off 2 bases at V and 7 bases at J, with 14 bases between the two ends. CDR3 size: 14 residues. CDR3 sequence reads: CAWSSDPDGEKLFF. The DNA of the CDR3 is TGTGCCTGGAGTTCGGACCCAGACGGTGAAAAACTGTTTTTT.

At least ten counts were recorded for this clonotype. The rearrangement links TRBV12-3 or TRBV12-4 to TRBJ2-7, with D possibly TRBD1 on 6 matching bases. Trimming left V 3 bases short and J 3 bases short, with 12 bases between. This CDR3 is 14 amino acids long. The CDR3 is CASSFYDRSYEQYF. The CDR3 nucleotides read TGTGCCAGCAGTTTTTATGACAGGAGCTACGAGCAGTACTTC.

This clonotype was seen a few times. The V call is TRBV10-3, the J call TRBJ2-5, with 14 bases lining up with TRBD2. The ends lost 3 bases at V and 2 bases at J; junction bases unmatched: 8. This CDR3 has 18 residues. Germline-derived CDR1 and CDR2 are ENHRY and SYGVKD. The DNA of the CDR3 is TGTGCCATCAGTGATCTCGGGACTAGCGGGGGAAAGCAAGAGACCCAGTACTTC. It encodes CAISDLGTSGGKQETQYF.

This chain uses TRBV19 with TRBJ2-3, with D possibly TRBD2 on 6 matching bases. Germline loops: CDR1 LNHDA, CDR2 SQIVND (reference sequence). V lost 9 bases to trimming and J lost 1 base, with 26 bases between them. The CDR3 totals 18 residues. In nucleotides, the CDR3 is TGTGCCAGCTCGGGACTTACACACAGCCGGTCGGGCACAGATACGCAGTATTTT. Translated: CASSGLTHSRSGTDTQYF.

The chain has TRBV11-2 and TRBJ2-3; D gene uncertain. The CDR3 loop spans 12 amino acids. Trimming removed 5 bases at V and 2 bases at J, with 5 bases between. Looked up from germline, CDR1 is SGHAT and CDR2 is FQNNGV. Here the CDR3 reads CASSRHTDTQYF. In DNA, the CDR3 is TGTGCCAGCAGCCGACACACAGATACGCAGTATTTT.

This clonotype was found a few times. The chain employs TRBV7-3 and TRBJ2-3; weak D call: TRBD2 (6 bases). This CDR3 has 15 residues. The germline V gene has CDR1 SGHTA and CDR2 FQGTGA. V lost 5 bases to trimming and J lost 2 bases, with 14 bases between them. The CDR3 coding sequence is TGTGCCAGCAGCCGCGGACCGGGGGACACAGATACGCAGTATTTT. Translating it yields CASSRGPGDTDTQYF.

This clonotype has just a few counts. The chain combines TRBV28 with TRBJ2-3; 7 bases fit TRBD2. V shed 5 bases, J shed 3 bases, and the junction held 11 bases outside the gene matches. This CDR3 has 16 residues. Germline-derived CDR1 and CDR2 are MDHEN and SYDVKM. CDR3 DNA: TGTGCCAGCAGTCCCGCCCTAGCGGTCGCGACAGATACGCAGTATTTT. Protein product: CASSPALAVATDTQYF. The whole variable domain, filled in from reference TRBV28 and TRBJ2-3, reads DVKVTQSSRYLVKRTGEKVFLECVQDMDHENMFWYRQDPGLGLRLIYFSYDVKMKEKGDIPEGYSVSREKKERFSLILESASTNQTSMYLCASSPALAVATDTQYFGPGTRLTVL.

This clonotype appeared a few times. J is TRBJ1-3 and V is TRBV30; 7 bases agree with TRBD1. This CDR3 is 15 amino acids long. The J segment lost 3 bases and the V segment lost 0 bases, leaving 5 bases of the junction unmatched. Per germline, CDR1 GTSNPN and CDR2 SVGIG (reference sequence). CDR3 protein: CAWSVVRTGGNTIYF. CDR3 bases: TGTGCCTGGAGTGTAGTTCGGACAGGTGGAAACACCATATATTTT.

This clonotype appeared a single time. The chain has TRBV29-1 and TRBJ1-1, with D tentatively TRBD1 (5 bases). The CDR3 extends over 14 amino acids. Germline CDR1 reads SQVTM; CDR2 reads ANQGSEA. Trimming cost V 6 bases and J 3 bases, with 17 bases left between them. As DNA, the CDR3 is TGCAGCGTGGCCACCGTGTGGGGGGACACTGAAGCTTTCTTT. Translated: CSVATVWGDTEAFF.

On this clonotype itself: This may be a read error: a much more frequent sequence differs by one nucleotide. The chain has TRBV6-1 and TRBJ1-1; no clear D gene. Germline CDR1 reads MNHNS; CDR2 reads SASEGT. Trimming took off 7 bases at V and 5 bases at J, with 11 bases between the two ends. The CDR3 is made up of 12 amino acids. The chain's CDR3 is CASIFTETEAFF. The CDR3 nucleotides read TGTGCCAGCATCTTCACGGAGACTGAAGCTTTCTTT.